These 11 T cell receptor beta chains originate from one sample sequenced in a study of cytomegalovirus exposure and HLA in healthy donors. Primers: 60 Vbeta forward and 13 Jbeta reverse. Profiled with immunoSEQ multiplex PCR; TCRdb holds only in-frame clones, not every one. Of under 200,000 clones listed, over 65% are singletons. Material: PBMCs. All receptors derive from a woman in her 40s in good health and CMV-seronegative.

The CDR3, as DNA: TGTGCCAGCAGCTTAGAGATGAGAACCGAGCAGTACTTC. Translation: CASSLEMRTEQYF. V is TRBV7-9 and J is TRBJ2-7; D unresolved. Germline lookup yields CDR1 SEHNR and CDR2 FQNEAQ (reference sequence). Trimming stripped 1 base from V and 6 bases from J, with 10 bases between. The CDR3 is 13 residues long.

The chain carries TRBV4-2 and TRBJ1-5; TRBD1 matches at 7 bases. The CDR3 spans 16 residues. Per the germline V gene, CDR1 is LGHNA and CDR2 is YNFKEQ. The junction had 5 bases not matched to a gene; V was cut back by 0 bases and J by 3 bases. CDR3 loop: CASSQDLQGINQPQHF. The CDR3 DNA follows: TGTGCCAGCAGCCAAGACTTACAGGGGATCAATCAGCCCCAGCATTTT.

This chain links TRBV19 with TRBJ2-5, with a weak D call TRBD2 (6 bases). V shed 4 bases and J shed 6 bases, with 24 bases lying between them. The CDR3 loop spans 17 amino acids. Per the germline V gene, CDR1 is LNHDA and CDR2 is SQIVND (reference sequence). The DNA of the CDR3 is TGTGCCAGTAGTACAACCTCCGACAGCCCCCGGGGGAAGACCCAGTACTTC. Translating it yields CASSTTSDSPRGKTQYF.

The chain is built from TRBV2 and TRBJ2-5, with 7 bases lining up with TRBD1. Looked up from germline, CDR1 is SNHLY and CDR2 is FYNNEI. Unmatched junction bases numbered 18, after V lost 8 bases and J lost 9 bases. The CDR3 consists of 15 residues. For the CDR3, the DNA is TGTGCCAGCCATTCCAGGTCATCCTCAGGGGGACCCCAGTACTTC. Encoded protein: CASHSRSSSGGPQYF.

The V gene is TRBV18, the J gene TRBJ1-1, with D maybe TRBD1 (6 bases). In germline, CDR1 is KGHSH, CDR2 LQKENI. V lost 4 bases, J lost 1 base, and 13 bases lay in between. CDR3 length: 15 residues. This chain's CDR3 is CASSLTGPGNTEAFF. CDR3 sequence (DNA): TGTGCCAGCTCACTCACAGGGCCGGGGAACACTGAAGCTTTCTTT.

The rearrangement uses TRBV29-1 and TRBJ1-6; TRBD1 matches at 8 bases. The ends lost 7 bases at V and 10 bases at J; junction bases unmatched: 9. This CDR3 is built from 13 residues. CDR1 and CDR2 (germline): SQVTM, ANQGSEA. Written as DNA, the CDR3 is TGCAGCGCCGGACAGGGTCGCGGCTCACCCCTCCACTTT. This codes for CSAGQGRGSPLHF.

This sequence joins TRBV5-1 and TRBJ1-2; 9 positions agree with TRBD1. This CDR3 has 13 residues. Germline lookup yields CDR1 SGHRS and CDR2 YFSETQ. V was pared by 5 bases and J by 5 bases, with 4 bases of the junction left unmatched. CDR3 sequence (DNA): TGCGCCAGCAGGGCGGACAGGGGATATGGCTACACCTTC. Amino acid sequence: CASRADRGYGYTF. Drawing the rest from reference TRBV5-1 and TRBJ1-2, the complete variable domain is KAGVTQTPRYLIKTRGQQVTLSCSPISGHRSVSWYQQTPGQGLQFLFEYFSETQRNKGNFPGRFSGRQFSNSRSEMNVSTLELGDSALYLCASRADRGYGYTFGSGTRLTVV.

The V gene is TRBV7-2, the J gene TRBJ2-7; 7 bases line up with TRBD2. This CDR3 has 15 amino acids. The germline V gene has CDR1 SGHTA and CDR2 FQGNSA. V gave up 2 bases and J gave up 9 bases; unmatched junction bases: 13. The CDR3 DNA is TGTGCCAGCAGCTTAACAGCCTCCTATACGGGGGGGCAGTACTTC. As protein: CASSLTASYTGGQYF.

V gene TRBV5-4 combines with J gene TRBJ2-3; TRBD1 matches 7 bases. The CDR3 is 15 amino acids. The V gene end was trimmed by 6 bases and the J gene end by 3 bases; junction bases not matched to a gene: 10. The germline CDR1 and CDR2 sequences are SGHNT and YYREEE (reference sequence). The CDR3 bases are TGTGCCAGCAACGTAGTAGGGGGCCCGACAGATACGCAGTATTTT. Translated, it gives CASNVVGGPTDTQYF.

The chain couples TRBV25-1 to TRBJ1-6; 11 bases fit TRBD1. This CDR3 is built from 14 residues. V was clipped by 8 bases and J by 8 bases; unmatched bases: 5. The germline CDR1 and CDR2 sequences are MGHDK and SYGVNS. The CDR3 loop is CASGRTGGDSPLHF. CDR3 DNA sequence: TGTGCCAGCGGACGGACAGGGGGCGATTCACCCCTCCACTTT.

The chain carries TRBV5-4 and TRBJ2-7, with TRBD1 matching over 9 bases. V shed 3 bases and J 1 base; nucleotides not matched to a gene: 2. Germline V CDR1 and CDR2: SGHNT, YYREEE (reference sequence). The CDR3 consists of 14 residues. The CDR3 DNA sequence: TGTGCCAGCAGCTCCGGACAGGGGTCCTACGAGCAGTACTTC. Its protein product is CASSSGQGSYEQYF.